This T cell receptor beta chain was captured in a study of blood T cell repertoires in COVID-19. Study as a whole: T cells, B-cell-depleted T cells, or PBMCs provided the cDNA or gDNA that served as material.

Assay: immunoSEQ multiplex PCR; the TCRdb copy retains only in-frame clones and omits some. This sample has a few hundred thousand clones; 85% occur once, and the top ten carry around a sixth. The sample taken for sequencing was PBMCs or T cells enriched from blood (not recorded which). The clonotype comes from a man aged 40-49 years who had recovered from COVID-19.

In DNA form, the CDR3 reads TGTGCCAGCAGGGAGCGGGCAAACACCGGGGAGCTGTTTTTT. Translating gives CASRERANTGELFF. V usage is TRBV7-2 and J usage is TRBJ2-2; D might be TRBD2 (6 bases). Between the trimmed V and J ends, which lost 6 bases and 2 bases, there was a span of 10 bases. The CDR3 loop spans 14 amino acids. Germline loops: CDR1 SGHTA, CDR2 FQGNSA. The full variable domain, rest sourced from reference TRBV7-2 and TRBJ2-2, is GAGVSQSPSNKVTEKGKDVELRCDPISGHTALYWYRQSLGQGLEFLIYFQGNSAPDKSGLPSDRFSAERTGGSVSTLTIQRTQQEDSAVYLCASRERANTGELFFGEGSRLTVL.